These 21 T cell receptor beta chains were all obtained from the same sample, sequenced in a study of cytomegalovirus exposure and HLA in healthy donors. Both 60 Vbeta primers and 13 Jbeta primers went into the PCR. Generated by immunoSEQ multiplex PCR, the TCRdb table keeps only in-frame clones and is missing some. The sample includes 120,000 or so clones, about 15% of them seen just once. The material sequenced was PBMCs. The receptors were gathered from a female donor in good health and CMV-seropositive.

The chain combines TRBV2 with TRBJ2-7; TRBD1 aligns across 7 bases. This CDR3 region has 14 residues. Germline V CDR1 and CDR2: SNHLY, FYNNEI. V lost 5 bases to trimming and J lost 5 bases; unmatched junction nucleotides: 9. CDR3 sequence (DNA): TGTGCCAGCAGTTTGGGACAGAGGATCGACGAGCAGTACTTC. This sequence encodes CASSLGQRIDEQYF.

This clone appeared a few times. This chain connects TRBV6-1 to TRBJ1-2; D gene uncertain. From germline, CDR1 is MNHNS and CDR2 SASEGT. The CDR3 length is 14 residues. V was pared by 0 bases and J by 2 bases, with 7 bases between. The DNA of the CDR3 is TGTGCCAGCAGTGAAGCTGGAGGGAACTATGGCTACACCTTC. Protein sequence: CASSEAGGNYGYTF.

Only a few counts were recorded for this clone. CDR3: CATSRGRRGAYLNTEAFF. CDR3 sequence (DNA): TGTGCCACCAGCAGAGGCCGGCGGGGGGCTTACCTGAACACTGAAGCTTTCTTT. The chain is built from TRBV15 and TRBJ1-1; D may be TRBD1 (6 bases). From germline, CDR1 is LNHNV and CDR2 YYDKDF (reference sequence). Trimming removed 1 base at V and 0 bases at J, with 18 bases between. The CDR3 covers 18 residues.

This clone appeared a few times. V usage is TRBV7-6 and J usage is TRBJ2-7; tentatively, D is TRBD2 (5 bases). Trimming removed 0 bases at V and 7 bases at J, with 10 bases between. The germline gives CDR1 SGHVS, CDR2 FNYEAQ. CDR3 length equals 13 residues. DNA for the CDR3: TGTGCCAGCAGCTTAGCGGGCAGGAGGGAGCAGTACTTC. This codes for CASSLAGRREQYF.

The V and J genes are TRBV28 and TRBJ1-5; no firm D call. CDR3 length: 15 amino acids. Germline V gene sequence: CDR1 MDHEN, CDR2 SYDVKM. Deletions cut 3 bases from V and 0 bases from J, with 9 bases between. The CDR3 DNA reads as TGTGCCAGCAGTTTGAGGGTCTATAGCAATCAGCCCCAGCATTTT. Protein sequence: CASSLRVYSNQPQHF.

The rearrangement joins TRBV30 to TRBJ1-3; 7 bases are a match to TRBD1. This CDR3 is built from 18 residues. Germline V gene lookup returns CDR1 GTSNPN and CDR2 SVGIG (reference sequence). J lost 4 bases, V lost 4 bases, and 19 bases had no gene match. CDR3 amino acids: CAWNLYGTEVPSGNTIYF. The CDR3 bases are TGTGCCTGGAATTTATACGGGACAGAAGTTCCTTCAGGAAACACCATATATTTT.

This rearrangement joins TRBV27 to TRBJ2-7, with no clear D. This CDR3 spans 17 amino acids. Germline V gene data show CDR1 as MNHEY and CDR2 as SMNVEV (reference sequence). V gave up 0 bases and J gave up 1 base, with 16 bases separating them. The chain's CDR3 is CASSLSGRRHGSYEQYF. The DNA for the CDR3 is TGTGCCAGCAGTTTATCAGGTCGAAGACACGGTTCCTACGAGCAGTACTTC.

This clone has a handful of counts. Here the CDR3 reads CASSWTGTGEYGYTF. The CDR3 coding sequence is TGCGCCAGCAGCTGGACCGGGACAGGGGAGTATGGCTACACCTTC. This chain links TRBV5-1 with TRBJ1-2; 10 nucleotides line up with TRBD1. The CDR3 spans 15 residues. Trimming at V came to 3 bases and at J to 5 bases, leaving 7 bases not matched to a gene. CDR1 is SGHRS, CDR2 YFSETQ, per germline.

This clone was seen only a few times. This chain connects TRBV5-6 to TRBJ2-5, with 7 bases lining up with TRBD1. V shed 0 bases, J shed 5 bases, and the junction held 4 bases outside the gene matches. CDR3 length: 14 residues. Per the germline V gene, CDR1 is SGHDT and CDR2 is YYEEEE. The CDR3 reads CASSLVGGYETQYF. CDR3 in DNA: TGTGCCAGCAGCTTGGTAGGGGGCTACGAGACCCAGTACTTC.

A few counts support this clone. This chain links TRBV6-5 with TRBJ2-3; D unresolved. This CDR3 is 16 amino acids long. The germline V gene has CDR1 MNHEY and CDR2 SVGAGI. Trimming cost V 0 bases and J 0 bases, with 10 bases left between them. CDR3 nucleotide sequence: TGTGCCAGCAGTTACTCACCGTTAGCTAGCACAGATACGCAGTATTTT. Its protein product is CASSYSPLASTDTQYF.

This sequence joins TRBV29-1 and TRBJ1-3; TRBD1 matches 9 bases. J lost 2 bases, V lost 6 bases, and 5 bases had no gene match. Germline lookup yields CDR1 SQVTM and CDR2 ANQGSEA. There are 14 residues in the CDR3. CDR3 sequence reads: CSVGTGIPGNTIYF. The CDR3 DNA reads TGCAGCGTCGGGACAGGGATCCCTGGAAACACCATATATTTT.

There are a few counts of this clone. The chain uses TRBV25-1 and TRBJ1-2, with D tentatively TRBD1 (6 bases). The CDR3 totals 13 residues. The V and J ends lost 2 bases and 2 bases respectively, with 6 bases between them. Germline assignment: CDR1 MGHDK and CDR2 SYGVNS. CDR3 sequence (DNA): TGTGCCAGCAGTGAAGGACAGAACTATGGCTACACCTTC. Translating it yields CASSEGQNYGYTF.

This sequence joins TRBV7-9 and TRBJ2-7, with TRBD1 matching 9 bases. Trimming cost V 5 bases and J 0 bases; bases outside gene matches: 5. Germline V gene sequence: CDR1 SEHNR, CDR2 FQNEAQ (reference sequence). This CDR3 has 15 residues. The CDR3 here is CASSRTGVDSYEQYF. CDR3 DNA sequence: TGTGCCAGCAGCCGGACAGGGGTAGACTCCTACGAGCAGTACTTC.

This clone has more than one count but fewer than ten. The chain carries TRBV19 and TRBJ1-6, with D maybe TRBD1 (5 bases). Germline CDR1 LNHDA, CDR2 SQIVND (reference sequence). V dropped 3 bases and J dropped 13 bases, with 10 bases sitting between them. The CDR3 runs to 12 residues. CDR3 nucleotide sequence: TGTGCCAGTAGTATTGGGGCAGCCCCCCTCCACTTT. It translates to CASSIGAAPLHF.

This clone was found a few times. The V call is TRBV4-1, the J call TRBJ1-5, with a weak D call TRBD1 (5 bases). Trimming cost V 1 base and J 3 bases, with 10 bases left between them. Germline CDR1 and CDR2: MGHRA and YSYEKL. This CDR3 spans 15 amino acids. CDR3 amino acids: CASSQVGGANQPQHF. The CDR3 nucleotides read TGCGCCAGCAGCCAAGTTGGCGGGGCCAATCAGCCCCAGCATTTT.

This clone showed up just a few times. The V gene is TRBV6-5, the J gene TRBJ2-7; a possible D gene is TRBD2 (6 bases). Germline CDR1 is MNHEY and CDR2 is SVGAGI. This CDR3 spans 15 amino acids. The germline V and J ends were trimmed by 0 bases and 1 base, with 10 bases remaining between them. The CDR3: CASSYSRGISYEQYF. The CDR3 nucleotides are TGTGCCAGCAGTTACTCGCGGGGAATTTCCTACGAGCAGTACTTC.

This clone was recorded a few times. The gene calls are TRBV28 and TRBJ1-2, with D perhaps matching TRBD1 (6 bases). Trimming pared 7 bases from V and 3 bases from J, leaving 21 bases between. Germline assignment: CDR1 MDHEN and CDR2 SYDVKM. This CDR3 comprises 16 residues. CDR3 sequence: CASTSTPGGADYGYTF. The CDR3 nucleotides read TGTGCCAGCACCTCAACCCCGGGGGGCGCAGACTATGGCTACACCTTC.

There are a few counts of this clone. V is TRBV7-2 and J is TRBJ2-2; 12 nucleotides line up with TRBD2. This CDR3 is 17 amino acids long. V shed 0 bases, J shed 6 bases, and the junction held 5 bases outside the gene matches. Germline-derived CDR1 and CDR2 are SGHTA and FQGNSA. The CDR3 reads CASSLAPTSGSAGELFF. The CDR3 region has the DNA TGTGCCAGCAGCTTAGCGCCGACTAGCGGGAGCGCCGGGGAGCTGTTTTTT.

This rearrangement joins TRBV9 to TRBJ2-4; TRBD1 is a possible D gene (6 bases). Germline values: CDR1 SGDLS, CDR2 YYNGEE. The CDR3 spans 17 residues. Trimming stripped 0 bases from V and 6 bases from J, with 19 bases between. The CDR3, as DNA: TGTGCCAGCAGCGTAGGATCTGACAGGCAATATGGAAACATTCAGTACTTC. Translating gives CASSVGSDRQYGNIQYF.

V is TRBV7-9 and J is TRBJ2-7; D might be TRBD1 (5 bases). Germline CDR1 and CDR2: SEHNR and FQNEAQ (reference sequence). This CDR3 has 15 amino acids. V was trimmed by 4 bases and J by 0 bases, leaving 13 bases between them. The CDR3 loop is CASSSQGTSSYEQYF. DNA of the CDR3: TGTGCCAGCAGCTCCCAGGGAACAAGCTCCTACGAGCAGTACTTC. Variable domain in full (rest from reference TRBV7-9 and TRBJ2-7): DTGVSQNPRHKITKRGQNVTFRCDPISEHNRLYWYRQTLGQGPEFLTYFQNEAQLEKSRLLSDRFSAERPKGSFSTLEIQRTEQGDSAMYLCASSSQGTSSYEQYFGPGTRLTVT.

This clone was seen only a few times. This chain connects TRBV28 to TRBJ2-1, with 9 bases that match TRBD1. The CDR3 runs 12 residues. Germline V lookup: CDR1 MDHEN, CDR2 SYDVKM. V lost 4 bases, J lost 12 bases, and 4 bases stayed unmatched. The CDR3: CASSYPGQGQFF. The CDR3, as DNA: TGTGCCAGCAGTTACCCGGGACAGGGGCAGTTCTTC.